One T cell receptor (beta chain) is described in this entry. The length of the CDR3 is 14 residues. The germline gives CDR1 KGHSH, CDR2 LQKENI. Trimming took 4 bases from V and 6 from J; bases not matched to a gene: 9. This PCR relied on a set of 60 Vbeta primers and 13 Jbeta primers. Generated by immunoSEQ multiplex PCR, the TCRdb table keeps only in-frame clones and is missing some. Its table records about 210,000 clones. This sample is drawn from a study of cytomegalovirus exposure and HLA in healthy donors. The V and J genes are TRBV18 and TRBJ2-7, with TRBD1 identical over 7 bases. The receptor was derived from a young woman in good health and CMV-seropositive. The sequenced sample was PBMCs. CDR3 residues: CASSRSYRGSEQYF. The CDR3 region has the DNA TGTGCCAGCTCACGGTCTTACAGGGGAAGCGAGCAGTACTTC.